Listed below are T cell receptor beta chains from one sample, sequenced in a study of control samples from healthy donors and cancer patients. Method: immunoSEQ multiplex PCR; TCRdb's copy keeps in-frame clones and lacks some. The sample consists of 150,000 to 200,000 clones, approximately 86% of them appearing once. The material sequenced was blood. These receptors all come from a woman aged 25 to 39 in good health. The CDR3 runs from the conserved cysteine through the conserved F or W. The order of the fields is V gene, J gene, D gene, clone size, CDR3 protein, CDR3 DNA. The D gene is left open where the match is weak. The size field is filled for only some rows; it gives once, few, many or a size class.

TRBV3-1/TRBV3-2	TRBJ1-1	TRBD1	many	CASSDTGVPFEAFF	TGTGCCAGCAGCGATACAGGGGTACCTTTTGAAGCTTTCTTT
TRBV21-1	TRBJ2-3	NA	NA	CASSKVATSPFSTDTQYF	TGTGCCAGCAGCAAAGTAGCGACTAGCCCTTTTAGCACAGATACGCAGTATTTT
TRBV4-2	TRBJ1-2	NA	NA	CASSQDLGGAGGYTF	TGTGCCAGCAGCCAAGATCTCGGCGGAGCGGGAGGCTACACCTTC
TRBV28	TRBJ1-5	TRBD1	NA	CASSLTGDQHF	TGTGCCAGCAGCTTAACAGGGGACCAGCATTTT
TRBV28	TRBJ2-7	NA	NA	CASSSRQKQYF	TGTGCCAGCAGTTCTCGACAGAAGCAGTACTTC
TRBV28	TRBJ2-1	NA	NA	CASTLRTGVSYNEQFF	TGTGCCAGCACCCTACGGACGGGAGTCTCCTACAATGAGCAGTTCTTC
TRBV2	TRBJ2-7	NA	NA	CASTGGLFKNEQYF	TGTGCCAGCACCGGGGGGCTCTTCAAGAACGAGCAGTACTTC
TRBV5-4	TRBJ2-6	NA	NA	CASSLLGGGDRANVLTF	TGTGCCAGCAGCTTGCTTGGAGGAGGGGACAGGGCCAACGTCCTGACTTTC
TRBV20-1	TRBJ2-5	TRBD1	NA	CSASATNRGTQYF	TGCAGTGCTAGTGCCACCAACAGGGGGACCCAGTACTTC
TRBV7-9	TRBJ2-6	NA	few	CASSPRGSGANVLTF	TGTGCCAGCAGCCCCAGGGGCTCTGGGGCCAACGTCCTGACTTTC
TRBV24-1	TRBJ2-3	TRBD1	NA	CATSVPGQGTDTQYF	TGTGCCACCAGTGTCCCGGGACAGGGCACAGATACGCAGTATTTT
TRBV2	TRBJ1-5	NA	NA	CASSETGPQHF	TGTGCCAGCAGCGAGACAGGCCCCCAGCATTTT
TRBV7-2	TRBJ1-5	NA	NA	CASSVQGGNQPQHF	TGTGCCAGCAGCGTCCAGGGTGGCAATCAGCCCCAGCATTTT
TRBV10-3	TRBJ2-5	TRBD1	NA	CAIGGTGLQETQYF	TGTGCCATCGGAGGGACAGGGCTTCAAGAGACCCAGTACTTC
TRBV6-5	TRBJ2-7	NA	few	CASSVGTSTYEQYF	TGTGCCAGCAGCGTCGGGACATCCACCTACGAGCAGTACTTC
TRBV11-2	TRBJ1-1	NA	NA	CASSLGQVVFNTEAFF	TGTGCCAGCAGCTTAGGACAGGTAGTCTTTAACACTGAAGCTTTCTTT
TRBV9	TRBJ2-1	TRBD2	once	CASSVAPGRVINEQFF	TGTGCCAGCAGCGTAGCTCCGGGGAGGGTTATCAATGAGCAGTTCTTC
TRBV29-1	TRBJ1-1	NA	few	CSGQNTEAFF	TGCAGCGGGCAGAACACTGAAGCTTTCTTT
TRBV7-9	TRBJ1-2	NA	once	CASSLARGEGYTF	TGTGCCAGCAGCTTAGCGAGGGGAGAGGGCTACACCTTC
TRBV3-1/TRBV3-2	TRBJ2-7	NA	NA	CASSSTGEVYEQYF	TGTGCCAGCAGCAGCACAGGGGAGGTCTACGAGCAGTACTTC
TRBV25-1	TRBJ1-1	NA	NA	CASREQGNTEAFF	TGTGCCAGCAGAGAACAGGGGAACACTGAAGCTTTCTTT
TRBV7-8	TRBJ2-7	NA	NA	CASSSSNEQYF	TGTGCCAGCAGCTCTAGTAACGAGCAGTACTTC
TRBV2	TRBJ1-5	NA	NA	CASSPRGSLHF	TGTGCCAGCAGTCCGCGGGGCAGTTTGCATTTT
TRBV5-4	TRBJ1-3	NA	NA	CASSRRHSDGNTIYF	TGTGCCAGCAGCAGGAGACACTCGGACGGAAACACCATATATTTT
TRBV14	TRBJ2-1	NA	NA	CASSHWGRNNEQFF	TGTGCCAGCAGCCACTGGGGCCGAAACAATGAGCAGTTCTTC
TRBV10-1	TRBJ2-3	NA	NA	CASSEGMRQVTDTQYF	TGCGCCAGCAGTGAGGGGATGCGACAGGTCACAGATACGCAGTATTTT
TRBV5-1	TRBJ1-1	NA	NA	CASSLAGRDTEAFF	TGCGCCAGCAGCTTGGCCGGGAGGGACACTGAAGCTTTCTTT
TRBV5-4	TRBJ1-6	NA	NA	CASSLRQTPLHF	TGTGCCAGCAGTCTTCGACAGACACCCCTCCACTTT
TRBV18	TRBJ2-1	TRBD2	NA	CASSPPQLAERSYEQFF	TGTGCCAGCTCACCACCCCAACTAGCGGAGAGGAGCTATGAGCAGTTCTTC
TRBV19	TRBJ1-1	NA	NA	CASSPLAGENTEAFF	TGTGCCAGTAGTCCCCTGGCAGGGGAGAACACTGAAGCTTTCTTT
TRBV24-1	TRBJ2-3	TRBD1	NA	CATSGLPGQGTDTQYF	TGTGCCACCAGTGGCTTGCCGGGACAGGGAACAGATACGCAGTATTTT
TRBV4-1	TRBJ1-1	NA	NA	CASSQEREGSTEAFF	TGCGCCAGCAGCCAAGAAAGGGAGGGAAGCACTGAAGCTTTCTTT
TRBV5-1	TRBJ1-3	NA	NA	CASSSREPGNTIYF	TGCGCCAGCAGCAGCCGGGAGCCTGGAAACACCATATATTTT
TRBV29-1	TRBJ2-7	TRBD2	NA	CSVATSGRWEQYF	TGCAGCGTTGCAACTAGCGGGAGATGGGAGCAGTACTTC
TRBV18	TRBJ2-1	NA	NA	CASSPGVYNEQFF	TGTGCCAGCTCACCCGGGGTATACAATGAGCAGTTCTTC
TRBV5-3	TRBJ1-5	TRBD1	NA	CARSGDRVIQPQHF	TGTGCCAGAAGCGGAGACAGGGTAATTCAGCCCCAGCATTTT
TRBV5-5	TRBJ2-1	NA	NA	CASSVHNNEQFF	TGTGCCAGCAGCGTACATAACAATGAGCAGTTCTTC
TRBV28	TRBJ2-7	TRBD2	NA	CASVTSGRYEQYF	TGTGCCAGCGTGACTAGCGGGAGATACGAGCAGTACTTC
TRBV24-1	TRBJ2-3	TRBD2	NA	CATSDPDGTSGTDTQYF	TGTGCCACCAGTGACCCCGACGGGACTAGCGGGACAGATACGCAGTATTTT
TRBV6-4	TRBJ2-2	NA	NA	CASSDNLGADTGELFF	TGTGCCAGCAGTGATAATCTGGGGGCCGACACCGGGGAGCTGTTTTTT
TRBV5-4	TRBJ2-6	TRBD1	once	CASSLFGQGVGANVLTF	TGTGCCAGCAGCTTGTTCGGGCAGGGGGTTGGGGCCAACGTCCTGACTTTC
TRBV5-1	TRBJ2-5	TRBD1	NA	CASSIRDSNQETQYF	TGCGCCAGCAGCATAAGGGACAGCAACCAAGAGACCCAGTACTTC
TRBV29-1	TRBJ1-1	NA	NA	CSVRQAAMNTEAFF	TGCAGCGTCCGTCAAGCTGCTATGAACACTGAAGCTTTCTTT
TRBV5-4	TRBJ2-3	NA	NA	CASSYQGRMGSDTQYF	TGTGCCAGCAGCTACCAGGGACGGATGGGGTCCGATACGCAGTATTTT
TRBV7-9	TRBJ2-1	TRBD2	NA	CASSVLAGGPDEQFF	TGTGCCAGCAGCGTTTTAGCGGGAGGTCCGGATGAGCAGTTCTTC
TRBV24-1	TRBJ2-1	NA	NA	CATRDRRGLVNEQFF	TGTGCCACCAGGGATAGGAGGGGCTTGGTAAATGAGCAGTTCTTC
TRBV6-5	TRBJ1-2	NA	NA	CASSYGLQIDGYTF	TGTGCCAGCAGTTACGGGCTCCAGATTGATGGCTACACCTTC
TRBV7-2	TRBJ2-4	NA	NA	CASSPQNIQYF	TGTGCCAGCAGCCCTCAAAACATTCAGTACTTC
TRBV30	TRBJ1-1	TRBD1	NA	CAWMGQLNTEAFF	TGTGCCTGGATGGGACAGCTGAACACTGAAGCTTTCTTT